This is a list of T cell receptor beta chains from one sample in a study of OX40 agonist ivuxolimab in advanced cancers. Produced via immunoSEQ multiplex PCR; TCRdb's table is partial and in-frame only. Among roughly 89,000 clones listed, around 84% were seen once. This specimen was CD4+ or CD8+ T cells sorted from blood, taken in a trial of the OX40 agonist ivuxolimab. Receptors originate from an adult with an advanced solid tumor such as melanoma, head and neck, liver or kidney cancer. Each CDR3 is given with its conserved first and last residue. D genes are given only for firm matches. The size of a clone is reported for some rows only, either as once, few or many, or as a class for expanded clones.

length: 14; J: TRBJ2-1; D: .; V: TRBV2; size: .; DNA: TGTGCCAGCAGTGAATCGAATACCTACAATGAGCAGTTCTTC; CDR3: CASSESNTYNEQFF
length: 13; J: TRBJ2-7; D: TRBD1; V: TRBV6-6; size: .; DNA: TGTGCCAGCAGTTACACAGGGGCCTACGAGCAGTACTTC; CDR3: CASSYTGAYEQYF
length: 13; J: TRBJ1-5; D: TRBD1; V: TRBV7-2; size: .; DNA: TGTGCCAGCAGCCGGGACAGGGCCGAGCCCCAGCATTTT; CDR3: CASSRDRAEPQHF
length: 17; J: TRBJ1-3; D: .; V: TRBV18; size: .; DNA: TGTGCCAGCTCACCCGAGACAGGCCCTCCACCTGGAAACACCATATATTTT; CDR3: CASSPETGPPPGNTIYF
length: 16; J: TRBJ2-7; D: TRBD2; V: TRBV5-1; size: .; DNA: TGCGCCAGCAGCTTGGGAGCGGGACCGAGCTCCTACGAGCAGTACTTC; CDR3: CASSLGAGPSSYEQYF
length: 16; J: TRBJ1-6; D: .; V: TRBV2; size: .; DNA: TGTGCCAGCAGTGAAAGATCGGGGGCCCTCTCTTCACCCCTCCACTTT; CDR3: CASSERSGALSSPLHF
length: 15; J: TRBJ2-7; D: TRBD1; V: TRBV7-9; size: .; DNA: TGTGCCAGCAGCCCGGGACAGGGAGCGCTCTACGAGCAGTACTTC; CDR3: CASSPGQGALYEQYF
length: 19; J: TRBJ2-6; D: .; V: TRBV13; size: .; DNA: TGTGCCAGCAGCTCGGCATACAGGCGCGGGGTGTCGGGGGCCAACGTCCTGACTTTC; CDR3: CASSSAYRRGVSGANVLTF
length: 15; J: TRBJ2-7; D: TRBD2; V: TRBV6-5; size: .; DNA: TGTGCCAGCAGTTACGGACTAGCGGCCTCCTACGAGCAGTACTTC; CDR3: CASSYGLAASYEQYF
length: 15; J: TRBJ1-1; D: .; V: TRBV5-6; size: .; DNA: TGTGCCAGCAGCTTAACCAACAGGAGGAACACTGAAGCTTTCTTT; CDR3: CASSLTNRRNTEAFF
length: 16; J: TRBJ2-2; D: TRBD1; V: TRBV30; size: .; DNA: TGTGCCTGGAGTGTACGCGGGACAGGGGTAGTCGGGGAGCTGTTTTTT; CDR3: CAWSVRGTGVVGELFF
length: 14; J: TRBJ2-1; D: .; V: TRBV5-1; size: .; DNA: TGCGCCAGCAGCTTGGAGAGGCCCCAAAGTGAGCAGTTCTTC; CDR3: CASSLERPQSEQFF
length: 16; J: TRBJ2-3; D: .; V: TRBV9; size: .; DNA: TGTGCCAGCAGCGTAGCTGGGGGGACTAGCACAGATACGCAGTATTTT; CDR3: CASSVAGGTSTDTQYF
length: 14; J: TRBJ1-5; D: TRBD1; V: TRBV19; size: .; DNA: TGTGCCAGTAGTATCCAGACAGGGAATCAGCCCCAGCATTTT; CDR3: CASSIQTGNQPQHF
length: 17; J: TRBJ2-5; D: TRBD1; V: TRBV5-6; size: .; DNA: TGTGCCAGCAGCTTGCTCTACCGGGACAGGGAAGGGGAGACCCAGTACTTC; CDR3: CASSLLYRDREGETQYF
length: 15; J: TRBJ1-1; D: .; V: TRBV9; size: .; DNA: TGTGCCAGCAGCGTTTTTGGAGGGGGGAACACTGAAGCTTTCTTT; CDR3: CASSVFGGGNTEAFF
length: 11; J: TRBJ2-1; D: .; V: TRBV20-1; size: .; DNA: TGCAGTGCTCCCAATTACAATGAGCAGTTCTTC; CDR3: CSAPNYNEQFF
length: 15; J: TRBJ2-2; D: .; V: TRBV11-2; size: .; DNA: TGTGCCAGCAGCCCAAGCCCCGGAAACACCGGGGAGCTGTTTTTT; CDR3: CASSPSPGNTGELFF
length: 14; J: TRBJ1-5; D: .; V: TRBV5-1; size: .; DNA: TGCGCCAGCAGCTTCAACGCCGGGGATCAGCCCCAGCATTTT; CDR3: CASSFNAGDQPQHF
length: 15; J: TRBJ1-6; D: TRBD1; V: TRBV19; size: few; DNA: TGTGCCAGTAGTATATCGGGACAGAAAAATTCACCCCTCCACTTT; CDR3: CASSISGQKNSPLHF
length: 15; J: TRBJ2-3; D: TRBD1; V: TRBV5-8; size: .; DNA: TGTGCCAGCAGCCTTGGGGACAGGGACACAGATACGCAGTATTTT; CDR3: CASSLGDRDTDTQYF
length: 13; J: TRBJ2-7; D: TRBD1; V: TRBV7-2; size: .; DNA: TGTGCCAGCAGCCGGGACAGACGAGGAGAGCAGTACTTC; CDR3: CASSRDRRGEQYF
length: 16; J: TRBJ1-6; D: TRBD1; V: TRBV6-5; size: .; DNA: TGTGCCAGCAGTTGGGGGATGGACAGGGCGAATTCACCCCTCCACTTT; CDR3: CASSWGMDRANSPLHF
length: 16; J: TRBJ2-1; D: TRBD2; V: TRBV5-4; size: .; DNA: TGTGCCAGCAGCTTACTAGCGGGAGGTATTTCGAATGAGCAGTTCTTC; CDR3: CASSLLAGGISNEQFF
length: 15; J: TRBJ2-5; D: .; V: TRBV5-1; size: .; DNA: TGCGCCAGCAGCTCGCAGGGAAGTTTGACGGAGACCCAGTACTTC; CDR3: CASSSQGSLTETQYF
length: 15; J: TRBJ1-1; D: TRBD1; V: TRBV19; size: .; DNA: TGTGCCAGTAGAGCAGATGGGACAGGGAGGCCTGAAGCTTTCTTT; CDR3: CASRADGTGRPEAFF
length: 15; J: TRBJ2-2; D: .; V: TRBV5-8; size: .; DNA: TGTGCCAGCAGCTTGTACCCAGGGAGCACCGGGGAGCTGTTTTTT; CDR3: CASSLYPGSTGELFF
length: 14; J: TRBJ1-1; D: .; V: TRBV5-1; size: .; DNA: TGCGCCAGCAGTTCGGGGACGACGGGCACTGAAGCTTTCTTT; CDR3: CASSSGTTGTEAFF
length: 15; J: TRBJ2-4; D: TRBD1; V: TRBV4-1; size: .; DNA: TGCGCCAGCAGCCATAACACAGGGGATCAAAACATTCAGTACTTC; CDR3: CASSHNTGDQNIQYF
length: 13; J: TRBJ2-2; D: .; V: TRBV9; size: .; DNA: TGTGCCAGCAGCGTAGCTTGGAGCGGGGAGCTGTTTTTT; CDR3: CASSVAWSGELFF
length: 17; J: TRBJ2-5; D: .; V: TRBV4-2; size: .; DNA: TGTGCCAGCAGCCAAGATCGGAGCCGGGGGGCCCAAGAGACCCAGTACTTC; CDR3: CASSQDRSRGAQETQYF
length: 17; J: TRBJ1-5; D: TRBD1; V: TRBV4-1; size: once; DNA: TGCGCCAGCAGCCAAGAGACAGGGGGCGAGGTCAATCAGCCCCAGCATTTT; CDR3: CASSQETGGEVNQPQHF
length: 16; J: TRBJ1-4; D: TRBD1; V: TRBV27; size: .; DNA: TGTGCCAGCAGTTTCAGGACAGGGGGCGGATACGAAAAACTGTTTTTT; CDR3: CASSFRTGGGYEKLFF
length: 14; J: TRBJ2-7; D: .; V: TRBV11-2; size: .; DNA: TGTGCCAGCAGCTTAAGGCCGGGACACTACGAGCAGTACTTC; CDR3: CASSLRPGHYEQYF
length: 17; J: TRBJ1-3; D: .; V: TRBV27; size: .; DNA: TGTGCCAGCAGTAAATCAGGGACGGCGGGGCCTGGAAACACCATATATTTT; CDR3: CASSKSGTAGPGNTIYF
length: 15; J: TRBJ2-7; D: TRBD2; V: TRBV9; size: once; DNA: TGTGCCAGCAGCGTATCGACTAGCGGGACCTACGAGCAGTACTTC; CDR3: CASSVSTSGTYEQYF
length: 15; J: TRBJ2-5; D: .; V: TRBV11-2; size: .; DNA: TGTGCCAGCAGCTTGGGGGGACTGACCCAAGAGACCCAGTACTTC; CDR3: CASSLGGLTQETQYF
length: 15; J: TRBJ2-7; D: .; V: TRBV5-5; size: .; DNA: TGTGCCAGCAGCTTCAACGGACGGGTCTACGAGGAGCAGTACTTC; CDR3: CASSFNGRVYEEQYF
length: 15; J: TRBJ1-1; D: TRBD1; V: TRBV4-1; size: many; DNA: TGCGCCAGCAGCCAGTACCAGGGGGCGCGCACTGAAGCTTTCTTT; CDR3: CASSQYQGARTEAFF
length: 15; J: TRBJ1-5; D: TRBD1; V: TRBV6-1; size: .; DNA: TGTGCCAGCACCGGGACAGGCAGTAGCAATCAGCCCCAGCATTTT; CDR3: CASTGTGSSNQPQHF
length: 14; J: TRBJ1-1; D: .; V: TRBV27; size: once; DNA: TGTGCCAGCAGTTTGGGCAGGTCGAACACTGAAGCTTTCTTT; CDR3: CASSLGRSNTEAFF
length: 14; J: TRBJ1-1; D: .; V: TRBV6-6; size: .; DNA: TGTGCCAGCAGCGCAAGGGGGGTAGAAACTGAAGCTTTCTTT; CDR3: CASSARGVETEAFF
length: 15; J: TRBJ1-1; D: .; V: TRBV5-8; size: .; DNA: TGTGCCAGCAGCGGGATCGGTGGGGTGGACACTGAAGCTTTCTTT; CDR3: CASSGIGGVDTEAFF
length: 15; J: TRBJ1-5; D: TRBD1; V: TRBV6-5; size: .; DNA: TGTGCCAGCAAAGGACAGGGGTCGATGAGTCAGCCCCAGCATTTT; CDR3: CASKGQGSMSQPQHF
length: 16; J: TRBJ2-1; D: TRBD2; V: TRBV7-2; size: .; DNA: TGTGCCAGCAGCTTCACGCTAGCGGGAGGGCCAGGTGAGCAGTTCTTC; CDR3: CASSFTLAGGPGEQFF